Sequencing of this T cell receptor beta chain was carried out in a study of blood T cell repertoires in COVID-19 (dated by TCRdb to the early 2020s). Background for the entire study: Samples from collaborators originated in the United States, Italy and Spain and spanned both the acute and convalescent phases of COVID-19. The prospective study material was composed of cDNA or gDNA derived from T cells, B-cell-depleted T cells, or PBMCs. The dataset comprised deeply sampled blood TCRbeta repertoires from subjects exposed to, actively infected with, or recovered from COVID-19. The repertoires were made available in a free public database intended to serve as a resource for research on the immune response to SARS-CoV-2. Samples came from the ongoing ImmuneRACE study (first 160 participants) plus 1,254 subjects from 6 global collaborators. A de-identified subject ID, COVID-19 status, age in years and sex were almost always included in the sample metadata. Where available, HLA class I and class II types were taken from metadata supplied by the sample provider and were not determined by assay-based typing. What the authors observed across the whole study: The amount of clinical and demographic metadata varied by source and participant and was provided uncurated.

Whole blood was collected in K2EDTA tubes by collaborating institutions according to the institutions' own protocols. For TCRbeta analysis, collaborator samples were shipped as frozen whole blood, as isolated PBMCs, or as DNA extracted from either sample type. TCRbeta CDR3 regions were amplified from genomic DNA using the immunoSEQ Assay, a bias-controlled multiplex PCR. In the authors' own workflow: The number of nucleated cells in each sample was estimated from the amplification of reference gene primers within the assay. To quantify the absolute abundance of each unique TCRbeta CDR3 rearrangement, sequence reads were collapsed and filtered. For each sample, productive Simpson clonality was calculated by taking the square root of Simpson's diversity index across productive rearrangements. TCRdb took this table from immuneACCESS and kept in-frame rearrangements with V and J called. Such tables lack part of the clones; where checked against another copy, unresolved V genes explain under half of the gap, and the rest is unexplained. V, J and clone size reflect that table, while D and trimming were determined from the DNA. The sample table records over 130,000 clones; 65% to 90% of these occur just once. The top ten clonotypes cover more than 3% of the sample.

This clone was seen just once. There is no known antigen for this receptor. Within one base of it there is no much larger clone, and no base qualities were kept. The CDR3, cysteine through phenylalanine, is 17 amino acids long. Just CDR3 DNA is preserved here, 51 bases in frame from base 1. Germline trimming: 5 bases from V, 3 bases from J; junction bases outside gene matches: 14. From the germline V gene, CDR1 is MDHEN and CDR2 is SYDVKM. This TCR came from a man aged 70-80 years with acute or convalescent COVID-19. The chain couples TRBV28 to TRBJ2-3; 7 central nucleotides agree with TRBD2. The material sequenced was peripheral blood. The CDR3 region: CASSPLGAGDGTDTQYF. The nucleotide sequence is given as TGTGCCAGCAGTCCCCTTGGGGCGGGAGATGGGACAGATACGCAGTATTTT. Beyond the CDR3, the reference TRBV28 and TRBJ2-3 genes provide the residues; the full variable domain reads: DVKVTQSSRYLVKRTGEKVFLECVQDMDHENMFWYRQDPGLGLRLIYFSYDVKMKEKGDIPEGYSVSREKKERFSLILESASTNQTSMYLCASSPLGAGDGTDTQYFGPGTRLTVL.